The 14 T cell receptor beta chains listed next were all sequenced from one sample in a study of T cell changes during pregnancy in multiple sclerosis. Measured with immunoSEQ multiplex PCR; TCRdb has only the in-frame clones, and not every one. The sample lists approximately 87,000 clones, approximately 90% seen once, with about 0.52% in the top ten. The material was CD4+ T cells from peripheral blood mononuclear cells, obtained in the second trimester of pregnancy. The source of these receptors is a female donor with multiple sclerosis, enrolled in a pregnancy study.

J is TRBJ2-3 and V is TRBV28, with 16 bases fitting TRBD2. This CDR3 has 18 residues. CDR1 and CDR2 (germline): MDHEN, SYDVKM. Trimming removed 5 bases from V and 4 bases from J; junction bases left unmatched: 9. The CDR3 DNA is TGTGCCAGCAGTACCCCCGGGACTAGCGGGAGGGCCCCAGATACGCAGTATTTT. Residues: CASSTPGTSGRAPDTQYF. Supplemented by reference TRBV28 and TRBJ2-3, the full variable domain reads DVKVTQSSRYLVKRTGEKVFLECVQDMDHENMFWYRQDPGLGLRLIYFSYDVKMKEKGDIPEGYSVSREKKERFSLILESASTNQTSMYLCASSTPGTSGRAPDTQYFGPGTRLTVL.

The rearrangement joins TRBV6-4 to TRBJ2-7, with 9 bases identical to TRBD2. The V gene end was trimmed by 6 bases and the J gene end by 7 bases; junction bases not matched to a gene: 13. Per the germline V gene, CDR1 is MRHNA and CDR2 is SNTAGT. This CDR3 is built from 15 residues. CDR3 coding DNA: TGTGCCAGCAGCCCTAGCGGGGCGTCGCTGGATGAGCAGTACTTC. It specifies CASSPSGASLDEQYF.

The chain employs TRBV6-5 and TRBJ2-2; no reliable D call. Germline V gives CDR1 MNHEY, CDR2 SVGAGI. V lost 6 bases and J 1 base, leaving 12 bases between the germline ends. This CDR3 is built from 15 residues. The CDR3 DNA follows: TGTGCCAGCAGAATCCCCGAGAAGAACACCGGGGAGCTGTTTTTT. Its translation is CASRIPEKNTGELFF.

This chain joins TRBV9 and TRBJ2-3; 9 bases fit TRBD2. Germline assignment: CDR1 SGDLS and CDR2 YYNGEE. This CDR3 is built from 16 residues. The ends lost 4 bases at V and 4 bases at J; junction bases unmatched: 10. For the CDR3, the DNA is TGTGCCAGCAGCCCAGGACTAGCGTCGGGTGCAGATACGCAGTATTTT. Its protein product is CASSPGLASGADTQYF. The variable domain in full, completed from reference TRBV9 and TRBJ2-3, reads DSGVTQTPKHLITATGQRVTLRCSPRSGDLSVYWYQQSLDQGLQFLIQYYNGEERAKGNILERFSAQQFPDLHSELNLSSLELGDSALYFCASSPGLASGADTQYFGPGTRLTVL.

The J gene is TRBJ2-7, the V gene TRBV6-5; 9 nucleotides align to TRBD1. Germline CDR1 MNHEY, CDR2 SVGAGI. This CDR3 contains 15 residues. J lost 0 bases, V lost 0 bases, and 0 bases had no gene match. The CDR3 DNA is TGTGCCAGCAGTTACTCGGGACAGGGCTCCTACGAGCAGTACTTC. It is translated as CASSYSGQGSYEQYF.

The rearrangement links TRBV19 to TRBJ2-1; no reliable D call. This CDR3 is 16 amino acids long. Germline V CDR1 and CDR2: LNHDA, SQIVND (reference sequence). Trimming shortened V by 0 bases and J by 7 bases, and 16 bases separated the two germline ends. The CDR3 coding sequence is TGTGCCAGTAGTATAGATCGGCAGGTTAATAGGAATGAGCAGTTCTTC. This encodes CASSIDRQVNRNEQFF.

This clone was observed once. The rearrangement links TRBV10-3 to TRBJ2-6; 9 bases map to TRBD1. J gave up 3 bases and V 3 bases, and 9 bases lay outside the gene matches. Germline V lookup: CDR1 ENHRY, CDR2 SYGVKD. The CDR3 is 18 residues long. CDR3 coding DNA: TGTGCCATCAGTGATTCAAGGGGGACAGGGCGTGGGGCCAACGTCCTGACTTTC. Its protein product is CAISDSRGTGRGANVLTF.

The DNA of the CDR3 is TGCGCCAGCAGCTCCGGACTAGATAGCTCCTACGAGCAGTACTTC. Translating it yields CASSSGLDSSYEQYF. The rearrangement links TRBV5-1 to TRBJ2-7, with 7 bases aligning to TRBD2. This CDR3 region has 15 residues. V shed 3 bases, J shed 0 bases, and the junction held 6 bases outside the gene matches. Germline assignment: CDR1 SGHRS and CDR2 YFSETQ.

The chain combines TRBV4-2 with TRBJ1-1; 8 nucleotides agree with TRBD1. CDR1 and CDR2 (germline): LGHNA, YNFKEQ. The CDR3 covers 12 residues. V was pared by 5 bases and J by 8 bases, with 4 bases of the junction left unmatched. DNA of the CDR3: TGTGCCAGCAGCAGCCGGGACAGGGAAGCTTTCTTT. As protein: CASSSRDREAFF.

The CDR3 DNA is TGCAGCGTTGAAGATAACTTTGCTGAAAAACTGTTTTTT. Protein product: CSVEDNFAEKLFF. The chain links TRBV29-1 to TRBJ1-4, with no clear D. Per germline, CDR1 SQVTM and CDR2 ANQGSEA. V lost 0 bases to trimming and J lost 7 bases, with 9 bases between them. This CDR3 contains 13 residues.

V usage is TRBV19 and J usage is TRBJ1-1, with 10 bases that match TRBD1. Trimming cost V 3 bases and J 6 bases; bases outside gene matches: 10. Per germline, CDR1 LNHDA and CDR2 SQIVND (reference sequence). The length of the CDR3 is 16 residues. The CDR3 loop is CASSMGTGALRSEAFF. Here the CDR3 DNA reads TGTGCCAGTAGTATGGGGACAGGGGCGCTGAGGTCTGAAGCTTTCTTT.

The V and J genes are TRBV7-3 and TRBJ2-1; D is unresolved. The germline V gene has CDR1 SGHTA and CDR2 FQGTGA. The CDR3 spans 15 residues. V was cut by 2 bases and J by 3 bases, with 11 bases left in between. The CDR3 protein is CASSLSAALYNEQFF. The CDR3 DNA sequence: TGTGCCAGCAGCTTATCGGCGGCCCTCTACAATGAGCAGTTCTTC.

This chain links TRBV29-1 with TRBJ1-1; TRBD1 matches 11 bases. Germline V CDR1 and CDR2: SQVTM, ANQGSEA. V was pared by 7 bases and J by 11 bases, with 6 bases of the junction left unmatched. CDR3 length: 11 residues. The CDR3 loop reads CSAGQGEGAFF. In DNA form, the CDR3 reads TGCAGCGCGGGACAGGGGGAAGGGGCTTTCTTT. The variable domain in full, completed from reference TRBV29-1 and TRBJ1-1, reads SAVISQKPSRDICQRGTSLTIQCQVDSQVTMMFWYRQQPGQSLTLIATANQGSEATYESGFVIDKFPISRPNLTFSTLTVSNMSPEDSSIYLCSAGQGEGAFFGQGTRLTVV.

J is TRBJ2-3 and V is TRBV29-1, with D perhaps TRBD2 (5 bases). This CDR3 has 15 amino acids. Germline CDR1 and CDR2: SQVTM and ANQGSEA. V was clipped by 7 bases and J by 2 bases, with 19 bases between them. The DNA of the CDR3 is TGCAGCGCGGGGAGCACCCGGGGTGCCACAGATACGCAGTATTTT. Translating gives CSAGSTRGATDTQYF.